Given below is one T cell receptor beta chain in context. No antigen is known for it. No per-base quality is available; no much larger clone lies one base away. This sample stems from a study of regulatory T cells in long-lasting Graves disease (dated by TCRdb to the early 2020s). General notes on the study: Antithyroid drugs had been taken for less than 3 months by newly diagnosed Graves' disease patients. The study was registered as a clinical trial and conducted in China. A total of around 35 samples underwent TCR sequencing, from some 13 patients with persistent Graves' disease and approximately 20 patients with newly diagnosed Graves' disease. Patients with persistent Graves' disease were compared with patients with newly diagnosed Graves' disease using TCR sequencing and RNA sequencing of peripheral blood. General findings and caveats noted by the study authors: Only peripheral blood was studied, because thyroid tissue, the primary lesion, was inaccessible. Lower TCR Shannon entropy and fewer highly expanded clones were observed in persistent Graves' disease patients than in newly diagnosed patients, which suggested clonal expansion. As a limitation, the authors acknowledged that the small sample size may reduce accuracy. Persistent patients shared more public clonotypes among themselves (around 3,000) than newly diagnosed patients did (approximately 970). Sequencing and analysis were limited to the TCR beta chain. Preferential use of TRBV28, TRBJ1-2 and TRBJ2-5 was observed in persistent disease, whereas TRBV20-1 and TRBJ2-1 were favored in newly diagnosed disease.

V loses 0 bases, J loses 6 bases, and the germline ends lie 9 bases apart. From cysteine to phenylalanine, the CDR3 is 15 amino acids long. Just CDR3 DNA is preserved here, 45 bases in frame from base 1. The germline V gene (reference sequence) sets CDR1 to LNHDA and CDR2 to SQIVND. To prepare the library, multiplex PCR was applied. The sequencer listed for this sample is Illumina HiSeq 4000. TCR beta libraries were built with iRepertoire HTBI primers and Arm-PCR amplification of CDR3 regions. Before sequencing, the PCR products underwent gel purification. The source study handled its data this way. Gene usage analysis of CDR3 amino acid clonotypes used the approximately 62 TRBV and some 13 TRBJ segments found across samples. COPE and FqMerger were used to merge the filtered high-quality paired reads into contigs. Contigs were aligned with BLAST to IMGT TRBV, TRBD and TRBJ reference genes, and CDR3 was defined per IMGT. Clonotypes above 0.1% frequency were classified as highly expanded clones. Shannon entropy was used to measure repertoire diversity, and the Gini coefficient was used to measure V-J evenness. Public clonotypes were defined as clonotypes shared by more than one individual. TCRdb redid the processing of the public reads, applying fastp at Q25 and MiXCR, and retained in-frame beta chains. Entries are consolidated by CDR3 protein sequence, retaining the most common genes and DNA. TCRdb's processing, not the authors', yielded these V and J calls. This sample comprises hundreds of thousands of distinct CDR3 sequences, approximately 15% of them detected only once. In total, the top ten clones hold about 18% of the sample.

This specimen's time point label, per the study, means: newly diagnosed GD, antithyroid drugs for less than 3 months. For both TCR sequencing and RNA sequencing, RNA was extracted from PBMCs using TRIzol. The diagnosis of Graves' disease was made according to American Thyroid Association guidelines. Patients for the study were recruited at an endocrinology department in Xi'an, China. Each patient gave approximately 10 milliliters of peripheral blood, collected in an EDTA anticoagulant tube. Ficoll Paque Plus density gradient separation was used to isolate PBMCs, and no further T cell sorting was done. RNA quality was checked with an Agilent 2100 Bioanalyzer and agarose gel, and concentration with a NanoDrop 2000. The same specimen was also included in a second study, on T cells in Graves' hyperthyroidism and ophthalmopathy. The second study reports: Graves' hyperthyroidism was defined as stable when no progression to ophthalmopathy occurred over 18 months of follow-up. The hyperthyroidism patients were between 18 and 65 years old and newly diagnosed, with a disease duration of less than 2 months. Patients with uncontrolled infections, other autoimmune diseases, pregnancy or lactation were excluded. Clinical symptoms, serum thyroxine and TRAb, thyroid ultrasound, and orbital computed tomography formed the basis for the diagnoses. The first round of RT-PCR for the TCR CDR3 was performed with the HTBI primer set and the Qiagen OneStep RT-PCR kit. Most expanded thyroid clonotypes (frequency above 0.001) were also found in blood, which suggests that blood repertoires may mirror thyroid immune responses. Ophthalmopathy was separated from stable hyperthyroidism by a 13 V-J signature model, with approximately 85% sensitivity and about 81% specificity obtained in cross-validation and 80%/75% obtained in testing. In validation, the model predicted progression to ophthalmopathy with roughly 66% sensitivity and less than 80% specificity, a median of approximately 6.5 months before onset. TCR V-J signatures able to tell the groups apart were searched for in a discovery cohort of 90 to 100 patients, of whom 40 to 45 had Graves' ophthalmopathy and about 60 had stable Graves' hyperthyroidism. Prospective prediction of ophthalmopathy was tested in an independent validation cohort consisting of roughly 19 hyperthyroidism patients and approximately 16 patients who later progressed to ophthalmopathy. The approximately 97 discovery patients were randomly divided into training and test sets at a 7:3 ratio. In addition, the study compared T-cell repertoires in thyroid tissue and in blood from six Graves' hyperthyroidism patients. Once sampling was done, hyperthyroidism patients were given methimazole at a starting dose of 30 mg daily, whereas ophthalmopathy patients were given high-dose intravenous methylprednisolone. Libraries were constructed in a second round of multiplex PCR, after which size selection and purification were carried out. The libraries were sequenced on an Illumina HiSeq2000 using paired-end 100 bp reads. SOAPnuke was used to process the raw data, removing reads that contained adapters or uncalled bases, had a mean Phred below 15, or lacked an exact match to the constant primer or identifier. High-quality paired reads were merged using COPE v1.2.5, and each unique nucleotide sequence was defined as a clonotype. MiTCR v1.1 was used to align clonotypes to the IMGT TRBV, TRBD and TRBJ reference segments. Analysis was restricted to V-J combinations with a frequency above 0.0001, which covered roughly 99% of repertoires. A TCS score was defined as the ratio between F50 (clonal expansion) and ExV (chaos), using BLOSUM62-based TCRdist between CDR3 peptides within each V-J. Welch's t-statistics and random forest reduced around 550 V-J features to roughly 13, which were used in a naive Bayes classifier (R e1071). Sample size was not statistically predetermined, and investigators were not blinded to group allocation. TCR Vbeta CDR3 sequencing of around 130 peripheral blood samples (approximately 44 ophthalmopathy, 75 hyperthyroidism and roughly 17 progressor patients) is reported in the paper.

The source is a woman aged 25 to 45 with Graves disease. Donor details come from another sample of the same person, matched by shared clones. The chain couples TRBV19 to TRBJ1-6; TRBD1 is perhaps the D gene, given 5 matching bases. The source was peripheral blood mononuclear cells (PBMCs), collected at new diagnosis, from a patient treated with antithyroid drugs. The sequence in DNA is TGTGCCAGTAGTATAGACGACAGCCCTAATTCACCCCTCCACTTT. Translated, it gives CASSIDDSPNSPLHF.